This entry features one T cell receptor (beta chain) sequence. The entry originates in a study of T cell changes during pregnancy in multiple sclerosis. V lost 0 bases and J lost 3, with 14 bases in between. Looked up from germline, CDR1 is MNHEY and CDR2 is SVGAGI. The CDR3 loop spans 16 amino acids. Repertoires were generated with immunoSEQ multiplex PCR, while TCRdb's copy carries only in-frame clones and drops some. The data contain 50,000 or so clones, more than 80% of them seen just once; the ten biggest clones take up approximately 0.45%. The rearrangement links TRBV6-5 to TRBJ1-1, with D tentatively TRBD1 (6 bases). This TCR was recovered from a female donor in good health, enrolled as a control in a pregnancy study. The sample in question was CD4+ T cells from peripheral blood mononuclear cells, obtained after pregnancy. The chain's CDR3 is CASSYSFVRGYTEAFF. The CDR3 DNA sequence: TGTGCCAGCAGTTACTCTTTCGTCAGGGGATACACTGAAGCTTTCTTT.